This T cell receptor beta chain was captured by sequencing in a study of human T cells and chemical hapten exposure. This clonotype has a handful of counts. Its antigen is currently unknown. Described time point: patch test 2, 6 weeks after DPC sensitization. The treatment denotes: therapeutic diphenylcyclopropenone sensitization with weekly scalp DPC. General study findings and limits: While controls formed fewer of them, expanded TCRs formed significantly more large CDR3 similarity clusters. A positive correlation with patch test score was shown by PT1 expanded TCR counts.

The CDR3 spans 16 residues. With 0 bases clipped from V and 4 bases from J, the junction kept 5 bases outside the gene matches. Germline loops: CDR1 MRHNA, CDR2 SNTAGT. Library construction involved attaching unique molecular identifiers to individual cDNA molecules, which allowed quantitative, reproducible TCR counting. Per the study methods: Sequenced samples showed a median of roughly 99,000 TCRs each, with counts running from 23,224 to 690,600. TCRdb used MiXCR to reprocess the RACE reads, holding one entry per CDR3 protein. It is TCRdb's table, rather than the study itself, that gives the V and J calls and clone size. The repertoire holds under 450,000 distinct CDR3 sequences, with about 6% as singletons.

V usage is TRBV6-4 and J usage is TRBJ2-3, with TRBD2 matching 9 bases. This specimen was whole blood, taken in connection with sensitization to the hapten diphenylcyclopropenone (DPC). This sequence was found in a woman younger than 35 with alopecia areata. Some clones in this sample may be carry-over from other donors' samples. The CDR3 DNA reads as TGTGCCAGCAGTGACTCAAGCGGGGGGTCCGCAGATACGCAGTATTTT. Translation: CASSDSSGGSADTQYF.